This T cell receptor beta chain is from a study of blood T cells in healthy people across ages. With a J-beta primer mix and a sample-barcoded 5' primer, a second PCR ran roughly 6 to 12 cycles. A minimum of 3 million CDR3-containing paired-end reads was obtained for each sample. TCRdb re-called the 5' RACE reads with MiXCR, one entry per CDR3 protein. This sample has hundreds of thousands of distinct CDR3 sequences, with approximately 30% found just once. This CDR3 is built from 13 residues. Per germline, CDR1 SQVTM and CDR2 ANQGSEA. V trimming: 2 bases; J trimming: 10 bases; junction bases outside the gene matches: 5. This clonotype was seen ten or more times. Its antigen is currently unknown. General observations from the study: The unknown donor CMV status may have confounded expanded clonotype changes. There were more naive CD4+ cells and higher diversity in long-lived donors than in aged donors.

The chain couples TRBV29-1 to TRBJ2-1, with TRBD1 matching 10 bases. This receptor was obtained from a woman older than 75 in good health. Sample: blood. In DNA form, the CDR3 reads TGCAGCGTTGAAAGACAGGGGGCGTGGGAGCAGTTCTTC. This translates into CSVERQGAWEQFF.